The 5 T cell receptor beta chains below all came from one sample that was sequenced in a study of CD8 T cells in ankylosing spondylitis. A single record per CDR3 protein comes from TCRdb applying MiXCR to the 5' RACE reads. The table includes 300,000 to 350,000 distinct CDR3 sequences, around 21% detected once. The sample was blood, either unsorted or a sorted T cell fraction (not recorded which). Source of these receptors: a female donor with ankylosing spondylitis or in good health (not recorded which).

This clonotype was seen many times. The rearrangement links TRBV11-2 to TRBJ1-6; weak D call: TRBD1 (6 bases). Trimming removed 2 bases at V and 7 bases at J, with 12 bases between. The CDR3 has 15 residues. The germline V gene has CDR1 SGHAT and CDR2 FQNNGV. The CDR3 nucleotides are TGTGCCAGCAGCTTATTAGGGGGGGTCAATTCACCCCTCCACTTT. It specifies CASSLLGGVNSPLHF.

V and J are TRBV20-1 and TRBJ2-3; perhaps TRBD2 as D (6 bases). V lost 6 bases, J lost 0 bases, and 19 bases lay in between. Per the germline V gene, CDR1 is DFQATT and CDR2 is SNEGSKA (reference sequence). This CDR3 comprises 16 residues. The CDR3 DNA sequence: TGCAGTGCGGAGGGCAGCGGAGCGGTTAGCACAGATACGCAGTATTTT. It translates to CSAEGSGAVSTDTQYF.

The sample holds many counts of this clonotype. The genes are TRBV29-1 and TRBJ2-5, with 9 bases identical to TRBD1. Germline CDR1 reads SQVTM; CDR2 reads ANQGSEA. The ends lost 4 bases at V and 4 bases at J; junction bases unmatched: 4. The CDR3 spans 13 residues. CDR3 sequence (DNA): TGCAGCGTTGCCGGACAGGGGCGAGAGACCCAGTACTTC. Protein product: CSVAGQGRETQYF.

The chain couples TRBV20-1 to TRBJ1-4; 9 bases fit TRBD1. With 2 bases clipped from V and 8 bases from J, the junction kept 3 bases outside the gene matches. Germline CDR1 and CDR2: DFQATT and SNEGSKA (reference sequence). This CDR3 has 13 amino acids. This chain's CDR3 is CSARRDREEKLFF. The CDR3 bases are TGCAGTGCTAGAAGGGACAGGGAAGAAAAACTGTTTTTT.

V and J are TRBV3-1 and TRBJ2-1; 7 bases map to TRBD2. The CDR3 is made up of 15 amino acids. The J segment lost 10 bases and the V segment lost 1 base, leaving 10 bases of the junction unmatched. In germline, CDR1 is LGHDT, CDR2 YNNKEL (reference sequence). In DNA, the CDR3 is TGTGCCAGCAGCCAAGGAGGGTGGGAGGGCCGAGAGCAGTTCTTC. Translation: CASSQGGWEGREQFF.